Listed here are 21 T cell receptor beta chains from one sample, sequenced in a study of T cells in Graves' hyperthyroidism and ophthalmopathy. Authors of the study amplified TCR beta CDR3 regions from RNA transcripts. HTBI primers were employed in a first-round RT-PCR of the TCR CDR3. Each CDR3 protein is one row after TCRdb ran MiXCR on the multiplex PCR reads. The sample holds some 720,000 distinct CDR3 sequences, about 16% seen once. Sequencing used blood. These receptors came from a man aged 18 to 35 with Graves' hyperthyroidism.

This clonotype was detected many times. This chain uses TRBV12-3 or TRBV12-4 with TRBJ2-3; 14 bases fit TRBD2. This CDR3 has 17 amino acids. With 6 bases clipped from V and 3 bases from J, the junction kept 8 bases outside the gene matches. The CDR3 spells CASSPGTSGSSTDTQYF. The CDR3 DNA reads TGTGCCAGCAGCCCTGGGACTAGCGGGAGTTCAACAGATACGCAGTATTTT.

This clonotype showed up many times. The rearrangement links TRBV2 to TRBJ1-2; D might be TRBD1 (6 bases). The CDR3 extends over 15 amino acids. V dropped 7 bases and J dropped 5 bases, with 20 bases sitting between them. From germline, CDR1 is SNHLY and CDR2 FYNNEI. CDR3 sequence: CASTPGHAGDYGYTF. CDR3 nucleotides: TGTGCCAGCACCCCGGGACATGCAGGCGATTATGGCTACACCTTC. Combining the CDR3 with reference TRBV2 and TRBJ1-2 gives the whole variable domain EPEVTQTPSHQVTQMGQEVILRCVPISNHLYFYWYRQILGQKVEFLVSFYNNEISEKSEIFDDQFSVERPDGSNFTLKIRSTKLEDSAMYFCASTPGHAGDYGYTFGSGTRLTVV.

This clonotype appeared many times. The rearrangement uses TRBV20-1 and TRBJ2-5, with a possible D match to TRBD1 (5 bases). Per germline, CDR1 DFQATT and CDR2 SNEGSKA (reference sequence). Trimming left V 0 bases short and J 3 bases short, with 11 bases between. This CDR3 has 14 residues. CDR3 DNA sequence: TGCAGTGCTAGAGATCTCGAGACAGAAGAGACCCAGTACTTC. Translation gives CSARDLETEETQYF.

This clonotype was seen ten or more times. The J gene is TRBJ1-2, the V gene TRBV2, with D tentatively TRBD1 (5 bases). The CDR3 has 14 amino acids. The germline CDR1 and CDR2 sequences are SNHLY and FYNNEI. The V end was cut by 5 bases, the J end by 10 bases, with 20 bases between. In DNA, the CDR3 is TGTGCCAGCAGTCTCAGGGTGATTAACTCCGCCTACACCTTC. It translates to CASSLRVINSAYTF.

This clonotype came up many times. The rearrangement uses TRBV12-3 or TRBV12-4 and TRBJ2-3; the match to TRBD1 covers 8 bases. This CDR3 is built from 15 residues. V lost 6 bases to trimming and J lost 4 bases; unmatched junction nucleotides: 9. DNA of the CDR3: TGTGCCAGCAGCTCGACAGGGGCAGGGGCAGATACGCAGTATTTT. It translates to CASSSTGAGADTQYF.

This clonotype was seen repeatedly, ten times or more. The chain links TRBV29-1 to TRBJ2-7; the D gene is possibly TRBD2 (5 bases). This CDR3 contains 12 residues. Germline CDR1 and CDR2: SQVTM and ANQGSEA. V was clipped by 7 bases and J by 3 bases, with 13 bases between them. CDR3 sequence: CSAGGPGYEQYF. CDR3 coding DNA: TGCAGCGCTGGAGGCCCCGGCTACGAGCAGTACTTC.

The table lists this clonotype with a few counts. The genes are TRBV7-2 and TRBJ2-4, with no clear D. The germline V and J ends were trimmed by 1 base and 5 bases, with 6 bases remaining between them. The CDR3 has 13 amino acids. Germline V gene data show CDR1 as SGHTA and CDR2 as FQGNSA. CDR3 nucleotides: TGTGCCAGCAGCTTAGTTCGGGAAAACATTCAGTACTTC. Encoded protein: CASSLVRENIQYF.

CDR3: CASSFTDRAGNTIYF. The CDR3 bases are TGTGCCAGCAGCTTTACGGACAGGGCCGGAAACACCATATATTTT. The gene calls are TRBV5-5 and TRBJ1-3, with 8 nucleotides matching TRBD1. The V gene end was trimmed by 2 bases and the J gene end by 4 bases; junction bases not matched to a gene: 5. The CDR3 runs 15 residues. Germline values: CDR1 SGHKS, CDR2 YYEKEE (reference sequence). Filled out from reference TRBV5-5 and TRBJ1-3, the complete variable domain reads DAGVTQSPTHLIKTRGQQVTLRCSPISGHKSVSWYQQVLGQGPQFIFQYYEKEERGRGNFPDRFSARQFPNYSSELNVNALLLGDSALYLCASSFTDRAGNTIYFGEGSWLTVV.

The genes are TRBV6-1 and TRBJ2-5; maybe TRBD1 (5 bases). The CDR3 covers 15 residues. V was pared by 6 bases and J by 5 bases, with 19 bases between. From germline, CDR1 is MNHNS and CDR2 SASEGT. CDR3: CASRDRQNMGETQYF. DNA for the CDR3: TGTGCCAGCAGAGACCGACAGAACATGGGGGAGACCCAGTACTTC.

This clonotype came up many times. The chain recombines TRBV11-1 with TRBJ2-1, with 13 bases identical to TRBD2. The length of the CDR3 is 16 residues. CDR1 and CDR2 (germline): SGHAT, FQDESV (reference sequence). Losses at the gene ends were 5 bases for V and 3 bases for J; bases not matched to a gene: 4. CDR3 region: CASSPRLAGGYNEQFF. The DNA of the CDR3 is TGTGCCAGCAGCCCCAGACTAGCGGGAGGCTACAATGAGCAGTTCTTC.

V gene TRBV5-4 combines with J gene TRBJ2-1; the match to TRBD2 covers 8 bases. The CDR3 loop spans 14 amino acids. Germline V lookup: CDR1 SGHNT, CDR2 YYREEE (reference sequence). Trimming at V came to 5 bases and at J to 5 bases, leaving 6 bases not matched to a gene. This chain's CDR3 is CASRGAGVNNEQFF. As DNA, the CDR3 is TGTGCCAGCAGAGGAGCGGGAGTGAACAATGAGCAGTTCTTC.

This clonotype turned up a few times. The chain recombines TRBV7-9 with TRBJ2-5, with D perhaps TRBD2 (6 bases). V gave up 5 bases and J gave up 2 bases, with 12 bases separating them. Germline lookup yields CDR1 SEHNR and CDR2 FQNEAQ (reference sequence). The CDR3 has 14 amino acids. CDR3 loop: CASSRGSGQETQYF. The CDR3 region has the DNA TGTGCCAGCAGCCGGGGCAGCGGGCAAGAGACCCAGTACTTC.

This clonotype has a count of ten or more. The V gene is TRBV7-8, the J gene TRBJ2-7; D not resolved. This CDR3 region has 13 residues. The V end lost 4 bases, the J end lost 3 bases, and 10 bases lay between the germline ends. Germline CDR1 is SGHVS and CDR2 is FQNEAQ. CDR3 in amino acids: CASSSHWRYEQYF. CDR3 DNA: TGTGCCAGCAGCTCACATTGGCGCTACGAGCAGTACTTC. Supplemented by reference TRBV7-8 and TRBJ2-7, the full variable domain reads GAGVSQSPRYKVAKRGQDVALRCDPISGHVSLFWYQQALGQGPEFLTYFQNEAQLDKSGLPSDRFFAERPEGSVSTLKIQRTQQEDSAVYLCASSSHWRYEQYFGPGTRLTVT.

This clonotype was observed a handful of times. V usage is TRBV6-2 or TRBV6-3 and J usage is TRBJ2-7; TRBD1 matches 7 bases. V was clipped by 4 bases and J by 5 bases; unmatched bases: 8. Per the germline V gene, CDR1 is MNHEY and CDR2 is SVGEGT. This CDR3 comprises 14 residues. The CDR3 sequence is CASSFPGTADEQYF. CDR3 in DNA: TGTGCCAGCAGTTTCCCCGGGACAGCGGACGAGCAGTACTTC.

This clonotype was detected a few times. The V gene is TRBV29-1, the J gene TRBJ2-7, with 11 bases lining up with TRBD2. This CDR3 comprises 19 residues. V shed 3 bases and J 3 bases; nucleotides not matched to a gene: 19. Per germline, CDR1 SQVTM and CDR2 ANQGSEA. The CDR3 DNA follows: TGCAGCGTTGAGGTCGATGCCCCCCCGCCGACTAGCGGGAACTACGAGCAGTACTTC. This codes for CSVEVDAPPPTSGNYEQYF.

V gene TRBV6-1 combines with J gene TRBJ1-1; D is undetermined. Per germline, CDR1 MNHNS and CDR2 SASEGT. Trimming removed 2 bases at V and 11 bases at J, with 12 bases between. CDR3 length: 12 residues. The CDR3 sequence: CASSETPPRAFF. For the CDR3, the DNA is TGTGCCAGCAGTGAAACCCCGCCCCGGGCTTTCTTT.

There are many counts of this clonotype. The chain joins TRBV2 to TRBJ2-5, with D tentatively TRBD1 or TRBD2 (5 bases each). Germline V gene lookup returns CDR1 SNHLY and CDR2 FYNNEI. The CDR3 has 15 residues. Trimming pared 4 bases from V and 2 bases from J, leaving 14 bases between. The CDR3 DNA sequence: TGTGCCAGCAGTGGGGGCCACGGGATGCAAGAGACCCAGTACTTC. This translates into CASSGGHGMQETQYF.

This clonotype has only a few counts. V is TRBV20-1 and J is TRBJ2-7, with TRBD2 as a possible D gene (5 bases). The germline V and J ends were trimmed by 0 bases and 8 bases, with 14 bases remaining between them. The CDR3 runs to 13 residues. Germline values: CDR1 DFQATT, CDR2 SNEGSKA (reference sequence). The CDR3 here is CSARDAMAGKQYF. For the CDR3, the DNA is TGCAGTGCTAGAGATGCCATGGCCGGGAAGCAGTACTTC.

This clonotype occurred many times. The CDR3 region has the DNA TGTGCCAGCAGCTTACGCGCGGGAGCAGGAATGGCCTACGAGCAGTACTTC. Translated, it gives CASSLRAGAGMAYEQYF. The rearrangement uses TRBV7-2 and TRBJ2-7; 7 bases are a match to TRBD2. Germline V CDR1 and CDR2: SGHTA, FQGNSA. V lost 2 bases to trimming and J lost 2 bases; unmatched junction nucleotides: 12. The CDR3 extends over 17 amino acids.

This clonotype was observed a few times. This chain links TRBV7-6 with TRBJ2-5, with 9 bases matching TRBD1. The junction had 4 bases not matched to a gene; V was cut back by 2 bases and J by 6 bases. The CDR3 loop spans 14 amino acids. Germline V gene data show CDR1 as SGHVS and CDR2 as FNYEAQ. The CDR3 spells CASSLTGGVQTQYF. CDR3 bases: TGTGCCAGCAGCTTAACAGGGGGCGTACAGACCCAGTACTTC.

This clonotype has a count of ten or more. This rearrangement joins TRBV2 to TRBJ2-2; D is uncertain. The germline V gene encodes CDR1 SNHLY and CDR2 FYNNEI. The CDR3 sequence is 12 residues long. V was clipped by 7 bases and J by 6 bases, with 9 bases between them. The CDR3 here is CASTLYPGELFF. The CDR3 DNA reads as TGTGCCAGCACTCTGTACCCCGGGGAGCTGTTTTTT.